This T cell receptor beta chain is from a study of monozygotic twins with inflammatory bowel disease. Study results and limitations: For repertoire similarity, concordant twins did not differ from discordant twins, possibly because power was limited. IBD patients, compared with healthy twins, shared fewer clonotypes with others (especially with disease activity).

A note on this clonotype: Antigen specificity is unknown.

The CDR3 covers 16 residues. CDR1 MNHEY and CDR2 SMNVEV come from the germline V gene (reference sequence). From whole blood, total RNA was isolated without any sorting of T cells. The study subjected TCRalpha and TCRbeta cDNA to two nested PCRs of around 15 and 9 cycles. TCRdb re-called the 5' RACE reads and shows each CDR3 protein once, DNA omitted. The ten most abundant clones cover 2% to 3% of a sample with around 370,000 distinct CDR3 sequences. The receptor was derived from a human donor with ulcerative colitis or Crohn's disease, or a healthy co-twin of an affected twin (not recorded which). Sequencing was done on a sample of blood. The chain carries TRBV27 and TRBJ2-6; no DNA is available, so the TRBD1 call from TCRdb remains unchecked. CDR3 amino acids: CASSNGTGGARFVLTF. Full variable domain (remainder filled in from reference TRBV27 and TRBJ2-6): EAQVTQNPRYLITVTGKKLTVTCSQNMNHEYMSWYRQDPGLGLRQIYYSMNVEVTDKGDVPEGYKVSRKEKRNFPLILESPSPNQTSLYFCASSNGTGGARFVLTFGAGSRLTVL.